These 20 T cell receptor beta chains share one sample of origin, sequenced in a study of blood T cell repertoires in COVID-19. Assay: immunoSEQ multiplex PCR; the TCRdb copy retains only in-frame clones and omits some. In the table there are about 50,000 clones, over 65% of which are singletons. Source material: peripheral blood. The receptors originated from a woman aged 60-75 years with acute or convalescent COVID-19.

The CDR3 sequence: CATSDASGDSYNEQFF. The DNA of the CDR3 is TGTGCCACCAGTGATGCCTCGGGGGATTCCTACAATGAGCAGTTCTTC. The chain carries TRBV24-1 and TRBJ2-1; possibly TRBD2 for D (6 bases). V was clipped by 3 bases and J by 1 base, with 12 bases between them. Germline V lookup: CDR1 KGHDR, CDR2 SFDVKD. This CDR3 comprises 16 residues.

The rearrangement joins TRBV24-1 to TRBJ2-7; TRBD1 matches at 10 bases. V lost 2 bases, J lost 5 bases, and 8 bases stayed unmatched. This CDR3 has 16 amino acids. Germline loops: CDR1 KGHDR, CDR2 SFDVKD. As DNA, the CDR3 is TGTGCCACCAGTGATTGCCAGGGACAGGGGTTGGACGAGCAGTACTTC. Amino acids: CATSDCQGQGLDEQYF.

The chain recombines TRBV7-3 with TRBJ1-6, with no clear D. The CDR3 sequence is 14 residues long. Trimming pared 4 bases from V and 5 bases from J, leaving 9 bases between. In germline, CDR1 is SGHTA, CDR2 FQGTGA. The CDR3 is CASSSGLNNSPLHF. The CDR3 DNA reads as TGTGCCAGCAGCTCTGGGCTAAATAATTCACCCCTCCACTTT.

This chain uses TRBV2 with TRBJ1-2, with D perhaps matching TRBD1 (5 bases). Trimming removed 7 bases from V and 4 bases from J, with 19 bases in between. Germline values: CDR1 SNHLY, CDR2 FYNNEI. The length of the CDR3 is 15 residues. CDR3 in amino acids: CASTPAGRTLYGYTF. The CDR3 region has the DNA TGTGCCAGCACTCCGGCGGGACGCACCCTCTATGGCTACACCTTC.

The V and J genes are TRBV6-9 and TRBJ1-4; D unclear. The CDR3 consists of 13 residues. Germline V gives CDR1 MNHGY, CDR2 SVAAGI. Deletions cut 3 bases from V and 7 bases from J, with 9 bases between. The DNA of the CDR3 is TGTGCCAGCAGTTACAGGTGGTGTGAAAAACTGTTTTTT. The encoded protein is CASSYRWCEKLFF.

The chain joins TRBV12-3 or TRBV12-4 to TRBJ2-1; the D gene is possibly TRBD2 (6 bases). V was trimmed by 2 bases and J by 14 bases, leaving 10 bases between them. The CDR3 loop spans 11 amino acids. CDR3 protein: CASSLRGEEFF. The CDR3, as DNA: TGTGCCAGCAGTTTACGCGGGGAGGAGTTCTTC.

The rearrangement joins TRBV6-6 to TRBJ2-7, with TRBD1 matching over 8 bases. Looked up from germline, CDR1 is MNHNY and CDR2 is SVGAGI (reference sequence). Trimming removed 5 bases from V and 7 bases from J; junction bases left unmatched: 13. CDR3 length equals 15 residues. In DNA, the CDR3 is TGTGCCAGCAGTAATGAGGGACAGGAAGGATGGGAGCAGTACTTC. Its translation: CASSNEGQEGWEQYF.

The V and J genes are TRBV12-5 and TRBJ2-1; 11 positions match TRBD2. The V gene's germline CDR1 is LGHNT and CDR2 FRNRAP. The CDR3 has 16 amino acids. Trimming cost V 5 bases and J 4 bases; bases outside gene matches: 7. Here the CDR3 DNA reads TGTGCTAGTGGTCCCCCCCTAGCGGGGGGTTACAATGAGCAGTTCTTC. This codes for CASGPPLAGGYNEQFF.

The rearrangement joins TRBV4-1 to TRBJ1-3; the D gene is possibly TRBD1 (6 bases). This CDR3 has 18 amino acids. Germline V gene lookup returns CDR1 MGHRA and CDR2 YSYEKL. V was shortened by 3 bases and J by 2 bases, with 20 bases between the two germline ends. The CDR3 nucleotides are TGCGCCAGCAGCCATACACCGGGACAAATGGGAGCTGGAAACACCATATATTTT. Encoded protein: CASSHTPGQMGAGNTIYF.

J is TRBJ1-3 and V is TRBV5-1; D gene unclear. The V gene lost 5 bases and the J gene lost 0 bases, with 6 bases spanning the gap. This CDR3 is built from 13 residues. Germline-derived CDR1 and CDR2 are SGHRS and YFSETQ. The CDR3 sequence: CASRRDSGNTIYF. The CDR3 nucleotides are TGCGCCAGCAGACGGGACTCTGGAAACACCATATATTTT.

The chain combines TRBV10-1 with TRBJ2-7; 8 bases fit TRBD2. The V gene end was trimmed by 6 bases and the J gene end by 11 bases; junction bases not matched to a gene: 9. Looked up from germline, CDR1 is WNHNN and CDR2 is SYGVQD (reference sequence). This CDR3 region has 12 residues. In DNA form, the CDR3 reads TGCGCCAGCAGGGATAGCGGGACCGTGGAGTACTTC. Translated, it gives CASRDSGTVEYF.

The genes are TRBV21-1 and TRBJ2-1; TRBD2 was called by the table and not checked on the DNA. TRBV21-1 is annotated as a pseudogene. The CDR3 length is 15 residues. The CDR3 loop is CASSKARPIWREQFF. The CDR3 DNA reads TGTGCCAGCAGCAAAGCGCGACCTATCTGGAGGGAGCAGTTCTTC.

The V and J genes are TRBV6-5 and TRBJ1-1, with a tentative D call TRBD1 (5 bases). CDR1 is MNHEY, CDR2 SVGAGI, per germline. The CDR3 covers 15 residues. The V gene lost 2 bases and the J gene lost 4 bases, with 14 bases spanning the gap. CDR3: CASSYKGRGSTEAFF. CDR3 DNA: TGTGCCAGCAGTTACAAGGGGCGCGGGAGCACTGAAGCTTTCTTT.

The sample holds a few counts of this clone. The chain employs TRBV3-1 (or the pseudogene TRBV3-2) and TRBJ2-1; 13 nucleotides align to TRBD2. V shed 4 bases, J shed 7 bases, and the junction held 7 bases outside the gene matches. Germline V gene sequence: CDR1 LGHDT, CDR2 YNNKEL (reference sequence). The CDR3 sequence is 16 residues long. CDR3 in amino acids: CASSLLAGGPGNEQFF. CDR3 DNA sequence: TGTGCCAGCAGCCTACTAGCGGGAGGGCCAGGGAATGAGCAGTTCTTC.

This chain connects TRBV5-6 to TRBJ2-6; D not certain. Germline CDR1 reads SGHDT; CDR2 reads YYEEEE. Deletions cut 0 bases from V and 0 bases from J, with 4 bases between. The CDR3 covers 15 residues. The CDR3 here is CASSLAGSGANVLTF. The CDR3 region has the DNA TGTGCCAGCAGCTTGGCGGGCTCTGGGGCCAACGTCCTGACTTTC.

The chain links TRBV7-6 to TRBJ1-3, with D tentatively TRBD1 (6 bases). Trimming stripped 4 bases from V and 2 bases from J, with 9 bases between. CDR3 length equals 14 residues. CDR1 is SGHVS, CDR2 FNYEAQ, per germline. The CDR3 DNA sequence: TGTGCCAGCAGCTCTGGACAGACTGGAAACACCATATATTTT. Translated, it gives CASSSGQTGNTIYF.

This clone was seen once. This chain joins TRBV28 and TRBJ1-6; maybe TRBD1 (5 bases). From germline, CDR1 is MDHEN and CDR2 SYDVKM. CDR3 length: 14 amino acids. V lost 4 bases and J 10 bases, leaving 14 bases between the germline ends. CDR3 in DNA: TGTGCCAGCAGTTCGGGAGGGGTTGAATCACCCCTCCACTTT. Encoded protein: CASSSGGVESPLHF.

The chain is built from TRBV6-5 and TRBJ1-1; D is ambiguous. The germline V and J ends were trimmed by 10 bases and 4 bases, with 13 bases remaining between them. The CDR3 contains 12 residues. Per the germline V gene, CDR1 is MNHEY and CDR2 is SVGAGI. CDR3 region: CAIRGPGTEAFF. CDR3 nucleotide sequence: TGTGCCATCCGGGGTCCGGGCACTGAAGCTTTCTTT.

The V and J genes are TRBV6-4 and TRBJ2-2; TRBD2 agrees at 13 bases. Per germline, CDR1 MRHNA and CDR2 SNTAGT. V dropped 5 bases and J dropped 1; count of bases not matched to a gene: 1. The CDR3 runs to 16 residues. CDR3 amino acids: CASSRLAGGNTGELFF. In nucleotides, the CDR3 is TGTGCCAGCAGTCGACTAGCGGGGGGGAACACCGGGGAGCTGTTTTTT.

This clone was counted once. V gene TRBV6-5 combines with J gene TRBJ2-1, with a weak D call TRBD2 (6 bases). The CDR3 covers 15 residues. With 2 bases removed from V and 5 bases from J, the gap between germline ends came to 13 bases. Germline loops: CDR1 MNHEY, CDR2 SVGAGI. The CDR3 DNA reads TGTGCCAGCAGTTACGGCGGGATAGGGCACAATGAGCAGTTCTTC. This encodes CASSYGGIGHNEQFF.